The 28 T cell receptor beta chains below come from one sample, sequenced in a study of blood T cells in healthy people across ages. The second PCR ran about 6 to 12 cycles with a sample-barcoded 5' primer and J-beta primers. TCRdb reprocessed the 5' RACE reads via MiXCR and lists one record per CDR3 protein. Among 540,000 or so distinct CDR3 sequences listed, less than 25% were seen once. A further study also used this sample, focusing on T cells of mothers and their children.

Sequenced sample: blood. These receptor sequences come from a boy aged 5-17 years in good health.

This rearrangement joins TRBV7-2 to TRBJ1-3; possible D gene TRBD1, 5 bases. This CDR3 has 14 amino acids. Deletions cut 1 base from V and 8 bases from J, with 12 bases between. Germline V gene data show CDR1 as SGHTA and CDR2 as FQGNSA. CDR3 sequence reads: CASSLVQGWDTIYF. As DNA, the CDR3 is TGTGCCAGCAGCTTAGTCCAGGGTTGGGACACCATATATTTT.

At least ten counts were recorded for this clonotype. The V and J genes are TRBV30 and TRBJ2-1; 7 bases line up with TRBD1. Germline CDR1 reads GTSNPN; CDR2 reads SVGIG (reference sequence). The ends lost 2 bases at V and 5 bases at J; junction bases unmatched: 6. The CDR3 is 14 amino acids. The CDR3 sequence: CAWSPGTADNEQFF. CDR3 in DNA: TGTGCCTGGAGTCCCGGGACAGCAGACAATGAGCAGTTCTTC.

This clonotype was seen a handful of times. The rearrangement joins TRBV29-1 to TRBJ2-1; D ambiguous. The germline V gene encodes CDR1 SQVTM and CDR2 ANQGSEA. The ends were cut back, 5 bases at V and 2 bases at J, with 10 bases in the middle. This CDR3 is 13 amino acids long. In nucleotides, the CDR3 is TGCAGCGTTCGTTTTAGAACCTACAATGAGCAGTTCTTC. Amino acid sequence: CSVRFRTYNEQFF.

This clonotype has only a few counts. This chain connects TRBV27 to TRBJ1-2, with D tentatively TRBD1 (5 bases). This CDR3 region has 14 residues. Germline V gene sequence: CDR1 MNHEY, CDR2 SMNVEV (reference sequence). The germline V and J ends were trimmed by 2 bases and 2 bases, with 9 bases remaining between them. DNA of the CDR3: TGTGCCAGCAGTTTAAAGGGACCGAACTATGGCTACACCTTC. It is translated as CASSLKGPNYGYTF.

V usage is TRBV9 and J usage is TRBJ2-3; D may be TRBD2 (6 bases). In germline, CDR1 is SGDLS, CDR2 YYNGEE. The V end lost 3 bases, the J end lost 3 bases, and 11 bases lay between the germline ends. The CDR3 has 14 residues. CDR3 in amino acids: CASSASGFTDTQYF. Written as DNA, the CDR3 is TGTGCCAGCAGCGCAAGCGGGTTTACAGATACGCAGTATTTT.

This clonotype was observed many times. The chain joins TRBV4-3 to TRBJ2-1; 11 bases are a match to TRBD2. The CDR3 is 21 amino acids. The V gene end was trimmed by 0 bases and the J gene end by 6 bases; junction bases not matched to a gene: 19. CDR1 is LGHNA and CDR2 is YSLEER in the germline V gene. CDR3: CASSQDIRASGGPKGPNEQFF. The CDR3 DNA reads TGCGCCAGCAGCCAAGACATCAGAGCTAGCGGGGGGCCAAAAGGTCCCAATGAGCAGTTCTTC.

This rearrangement joins TRBV20-1 to TRBJ1-5; a possible D gene is TRBD1 (5 bases). Deletions cut 0 bases from V and 6 bases from J, with 9 bases between. The CDR3 runs to 13 residues. Looked up from germline, CDR1 is DFQATT and CDR2 is SNEGSKA (reference sequence). The CDR3 sequence: CSARDRAGQPQHF. CDR3 nucleotides: TGCAGTGCTAGAGACAGGGCCGGTCAGCCCCAGCATTTT.

This chain joins TRBV19 and TRBJ2-1; D gene uncertain. The germline V and J ends were trimmed by 3 bases and 9 bases, with 9 bases remaining between them. The V gene's germline CDR1 is LNHDA and CDR2 SQIVND (reference sequence). This CDR3 contains 12 residues. In nucleotides, the CDR3 is TGTGCCAGTAGTATTCGAGTTAGTGAGCAGTTCTTC. It is translated as CASSIRVSEQFF.

This clonotype occurred many times. V usage is TRBV28 and J usage is TRBJ2-1; tentatively, D is TRBD1 (6 bases). The DNA matches TRBJ2-5 better at its end, which makes the J call doubtful. The CDR3 sequence is 15 residues long. Germline V gene data show CDR1 as MDHEN and CDR2 as SYDVKM. The CDR3: CASSLGAYRDETQYF. As DNA, the CDR3 is TGTGCCAGCAGTTTAGGAGCTTACAGGGACGAGACCCAGTACTTC.

The chain recombines TRBV20-1 with TRBJ1-5; D remains unclear. The CDR3 contains 15 residues. Trimming stripped 0 bases from V and 6 bases from J, with 15 bases between. Germline CDR1 and CDR2: DFQATT and SNEGSKA (reference sequence). CDR3 bases: TGCAGTGCTAGAGAACCGGGAAATAAGATTCAGCCCCAGCATTTT. Its protein is CSAREPGNKIQPQHF.

This chain uses TRBV10-3 with TRBJ2-5; unclear D gene. The J call could be wrong; TRBJ2-1 is a better fit for the DNA end. The CDR3 loop spans 12 amino acids. The germline CDR1 and CDR2 sequences are ENHRY and SYGVKD. The DNA of the CDR3 is TGTGCCATCAGTGGGCGCGGAGATGAGCAGTTCTTC. Its translation is CAISGRGDEQFF.

This rearrangement joins TRBV6-6 to TRBJ1-2; TRBD1 agrees at 9 bases. V dropped 5 bases and J dropped 2; count of bases not matched to a gene: 6. This CDR3 has 15 amino acids. The germline CDR1 and CDR2 sequences are MNHNY and SVGAGI (reference sequence). This chain's CDR3 is CASSARDRENYGYTF. The CDR3 DNA reads as TGTGCCAGCAGTGCCCGGGACAGGGAAAACTATGGCTACACCTTC.

In its sample, this clonotype was seen a few times. The chain uses TRBV6-4 and TRBJ2-3; TRBD2 matches 13 bases. The germline V gene encodes CDR1 MRHNA and CDR2 SNTAGT. There are 15 residues in the CDR3. The ends lost 8 bases at V and 5 bases at J; junction bases unmatched: 7. This chain's CDR3 is CASGKTSGGLDTQYF. The CDR3 DNA sequence: TGTGCCAGCGGAAAGACTAGCGGGGGGTTAGATACGCAGTATTTT.

V usage is TRBV7-3 and J usage is TRBJ2-4; 9 bases agree with TRBD2. The length of the CDR3 is 21 residues. Germline V lookup: CDR1 SGHTA, CDR2 FQGTGA. The V segment lost 1 base and the J segment 1 base; nucleotides outside the gene matches: 17. CDR3 DNA sequence: TGTGCCAGCAGCTTAATCCGCTGGCGGGAGGGCCCACTATGGGCCAAAAACATTCAGTACTTC. Protein product: CASSLIRWREGPLWAKNIQYF.

This clonotype was observed a few times. The chain has TRBV9 and TRBJ2-1, with a weak D call TRBD1 (6 bases). The J call is doubtful: the DNA matches TRBJ2-7 better. The CDR3 covers 15 residues. CDR1 SGDLS and CDR2 YYNGEE come from the germline V gene. The CDR3 region has the DNA TGTGCCAGCAGCGTAGGTCCAGGGGAAAGCTACGAGCAGTACTTC. Its translation: CASSVGPGESYEQYF.

This clonotype was detected only a few times. The chain couples TRBV2 to TRBJ1-4; D is ambiguous. The CDR3 has 15 amino acids. Per the germline V gene, CDR1 is SNHLY and CDR2 is FYNNEI. V lost 8 bases to trimming and J lost 7 bases, with 20 bases between them. Here the CDR3 DNA reads TGTGCCAGCGATCGCCCCGGGCCCACTCTTGAAAAACTGTTTTTT. Translated: CASDRPGPTLEKLFF.

This clonotype has just a few counts. At one boundary the junction diverges from the germline segment, which might be a read error. The rearrangement links TRBV6-4 to TRBJ2-1, with 10 nucleotides matching TRBD2. The CDR3 spans 15 residues. Germline V gene data show CDR1 as MRHNA and CDR2 as SNTAGT. This CDR3 reads CASSGTSGSYNGQFF. The CDR3 DNA is TGTGCCAGCAGTGGGACTAGCGGCTCCTACAATGGGCAGTTCTTC.

Only a few counts were recorded for this clonotype. A read error may produce the germline difference seen at one junction end. The chain uses TRBV3-1 and TRBJ2-1; 12 nucleotides agree with TRBD2. The DNA end favors TRBJ2-5, so the J call may be wrong. In germline, CDR1 is LGHDT, CDR2 YNNKEL (reference sequence). This CDR3 contains 16 residues. The CDR3 DNA sequence: TGTGTCAGCAGCGCTACTAGCGGGAGGCTCCAAGAGACCCAGTACTTC. This encodes CVSSATSGRLQETQYF.

This clonotype showed up just a few times. The chain carries TRBV4-3 and TRBJ2-1; D is possibly TRBD1 or TRBD2 (5 bases each). CDR3 length equals 14 residues. Germline CDR1 is LGHNA and CDR2 is YSLEER. Trimming took 0 bases from V and 5 from J, leaving 8 bases between them. The CDR3 is CASSQDGGDNEQFF. As DNA, the CDR3 is TGCGCCAGCAGCCAAGATGGGGGAGACAATGAGCAGTTCTTC.

The chain couples TRBV2 to TRBJ1-1; D not resolved. This CDR3 contains 13 residues. V was clipped by 5 bases and J by 1 base, with 8 bases between them. CDR1 and CDR2 (germline): SNHLY, FYNNEI. As DNA, the CDR3 is TGTGCCAGCAGTTTCGGTAAGAACACTGAAGCTTTCTTT. Its translation: CASSFGKNTEAFF.

In its sample, this clonotype was seen many times. The chain employs TRBV28 and TRBJ2-5; 8 bases match TRBD2. CDR1 MDHEN and CDR2 SYDVKM come from the germline V gene. The ends lost 1 base at V and 2 bases at J; junction bases unmatched: 6. CDR3 length: 16 residues. CDR3 DNA: TGTGCCAGCAGTTTATCTGCGGGGGGCCTTCAAGAGACCCAGTACTTC. Protein product: CASSLSAGGLQETQYF.

The chain has TRBV24-1 and TRBJ1-1; D call uncertain. The CDR3 covers 12 residues. The V end lost 9 bases, the J end lost 2 bases, and 9 bases lay between the germline ends. Germline CDR1 KGHDR, CDR2 SFDVKD. The CDR3 sequence: CATRGDNTEAFF. CDR3 nucleotides: TGTGCCACCCGCGGAGACAACACTGAAGCTTTCTTT.

This clonotype showed up many times. V gene TRBV28 combines with J gene TRBJ2-3, with D perhaps TRBD1 (6 bases). This CDR3 contains 15 residues. V lost 5 bases to trimming and J lost 2 bases, with 14 bases between them. Germline V CDR1 and CDR2: MDHEN, SYDVKM. CDR3 nucleotides: TGTGCCAGCAGTACGCCGAGGACAGACACAGATACGCAGTATTTT. Encoded protein: CASSTPRTDTDTQYF.

Only a few counts were recorded for this clonotype. V and J are TRBV12-3 or TRBV12-4 and TRBJ2-1; 11 bases align to TRBD2. The CDR3 extends over 17 amino acids. With 2 bases clipped from V and 5 bases from J, the junction kept 8 bases outside the gene matches. The DNA for the CDR3 is TGTGCCAGCAGTTTATCCAAGGGACTAGCGGACCACAATGAGCAGTTCTTC. It yields the protein CASSLSKGLADHNEQFF.

The J gene is TRBJ1-3, the V gene TRBV12-3 or TRBV12-4; 8 positions match TRBD1. The junction had 3 bases not matched to a gene; V was cut back by 6 bases and J by 8 bases. This CDR3 is built from 12 residues. CDR3 DNA: TGTGCCAGCAGCTCACAGGGGGACACCATATATTTT. Amino acids: CASSSQGDTIYF.

This chain uses TRBV20-1 with TRBJ2-5; TRBD2 might be the D (6 bases). Per the germline V gene, CDR1 is DFQATT and CDR2 is SNEGSKA (reference sequence). The V gene lost 3 bases and the J gene lost 4 bases, with 24 bases spanning the gap. The CDR3 contains 17 residues. The CDR3 sequence is CSARAGLHAVRRETQYF. For the CDR3, the DNA is TGCAGTGCTAGGGCGGGACTCCACGCAGTTAGGAGAGAGACCCAGTACTTC.

This clonotype has a handful of counts. This chain links TRBV5-1 with TRBJ2-3, with D hard to call. Deletions cut 1 base from V and 5 bases from J, with 8 bases between. The length of the CDR3 is 13 residues. Germline CDR1 reads SGHRS; CDR2 reads YFSETQ. This CDR3 reads CASSLNREDTQYF. CDR3 nucleotides: TGCGCCAGCAGCTTGAATCGAGAAGATACGCAGTATTTT.

Turning to this clonotype: The junction departs from germline at one end; a sequencing error may be responsible. This rearrangement joins TRBV29-1 to TRBJ2-5; possibly TRBD2 for D (5 bases). Germline V CDR1 and CDR2: SQVTM, ANQGSEA. The CDR3 loop spans 11 amino acids. Here the CDR3 reads CSAGNGLEKVF. DNA of the CDR3: TGCAGCGCAGGAAATGGACTTGAGAAGGTCTTC.